These 16 T cell receptor beta chains came from one sample sequenced in a study of blood T cell repertoires in COVID-19. Profiling relied on immunoSEQ multiplex PCR, and the TCRdb table lists in-frame clones only, not all of them. The repertoire consists of under 250,000 clones, with 70% to 90% occurring once and the leading ten covering 3% to 3.5%. Sequencing used peripheral blood. These receptors all stem from a man aged 18 to 29 with active or convalescent COVID-19.

This clone was seen just once. The chain joins TRBV18 to TRBJ1-1, with a weak D call TRBD1 (5 bases). The germline V gene encodes CDR1 KGHSH and CDR2 LQKENI. Trimming took off 5 bases at V and 6 bases at J, with 22 bases between the two ends. The length of the CDR3 is 16 residues. The CDR3 sequence is CASSADAGRTTSEAFF. As DNA, the CDR3 is TGTGCCAGCTCAGCGGACGCGGGGCGGACGACGTCTGAAGCTTTCTTT.

This chain links TRBV2 with TRBJ2-7; D is possibly TRBD1 (6 bases). The CDR3 is 13 amino acids. V lost 11 bases and J 4 bases, leaving 18 bases between the germline ends. The germline gives CDR1 SNHLY, CDR2 FYNNEI. The chain's CDR3 is CAQGGSSSYEQYF. CDR3 coding DNA: TGTGCCCAAGGGGGTAGTTCTTCGTACGAGCAGTACTTC.

V and J are TRBV7-9 and TRBJ1-1; D is unclear. This CDR3 has 14 residues. The V end lost 3 bases, the J end lost 0 bases, and 8 bases lay between the germline ends. Germline V gene sequence: CDR1 SEHNR, CDR2 FQNEAQ (reference sequence). CDR3 sequence: CASSFQSMNTEAFF. Written as DNA, the CDR3 is TGTGCCAGCAGCTTTCAGTCCATGAACACTGAAGCTTTCTTT. The variable domain in full, completed from reference TRBV7-9 and TRBJ1-1, reads DTGVSQNPRHKITKRGQNVTFRCDPISEHNRLYWYRQTLGQGPEFLTYFQNEAQLEKSRLLSDRFSAERPKGSFSTLEIQRTEQGDSAMYLCASSFQSMNTEAFFGQGTRLTVV.

The rearrangement uses TRBV6-5 and TRBJ1-3, with D unresolved. V lost 2 bases and J lost 7, with 18 bases in between. The germline V gene encodes CDR1 MNHEY and CDR2 SVGAGI. The CDR3 covers 16 residues. The CDR3 DNA is TGTGCCAGCAGTTACGGTCGAGGCTCCTCGGGGAACACCATATATTTT. The encoded protein is CASSYGRGSSGNTIYF.

This chain links TRBV6-2 or TRBV6-3 with TRBJ1-5; perhaps TRBD1 as D (6 bases). V lost 5 bases and J lost 2, with 13 bases in between. The CDR3 runs to 15 residues. Germline V lookup: CDR1 MNHEY, CDR2 SVGEGT. CDR3 region: CASSPQGRGNQPQHF. The CDR3 nucleotides are TGTGCCAGCAGTCCCCAGGGGAGAGGCAATCAGCCCCAGCATTTT.

The genes are TRBV19 and TRBJ1-5; D might be TRBD1 (5 bases). This CDR3 is 15 amino acids long. Germline CDR1 is LNHDA and CDR2 is SQIVND (reference sequence). V lost 5 bases and J 2 bases, leaving 13 bases between the germline ends. The CDR3 region is CASSYRIGGNQPQHF. CDR3 in DNA: TGTGCCAGTAGTTACAGGATCGGTGGCAATCAGCCCCAGCATTTT.

There are a few counts of this clone. CDR3 bases: TGCAGCGTTTTTCAGGGGGACTATGGCTACACCTTC. Translating gives CSVFQGDYGYTF. The V and J genes are TRBV29-1 and TRBJ1-2; 7 bases fit TRBD1. Germline CDR1 is SQVTM and CDR2 is ANQGSEA. J was trimmed by 3 bases and V by 5 bases; bases with no gene match: 3. The CDR3 length is 12 residues.

The J gene is TRBJ2-2, the V gene TRBV7-9, with D maybe TRBD2 (5 bases). The CDR3 loop spans 17 amino acids. V lost 1 base and J lost 0, with 12 bases in between. CDR1 is SEHNR and CDR2 is FQNEAQ in the germline V gene (reference sequence). CDR3 amino acids: CASSLGDRGTNTGELFF. The CDR3 nucleotides read TGTGCCAGCAGCTTAGGCGATCGAGGGACGAACACCGGGGAGCTGTTTTTT.

This clone has just one count. The chain combines TRBV13 with TRBJ2-7; D ambiguous. V was cut by 2 bases and J by 5 bases, with 16 bases left in between. Germline assignment: CDR1 PRHDT and CDR2 FYEKMQ (reference sequence). CDR3 size: 15 residues. The chain's CDR3 is CASSLKSPDFDEQYF. CDR3 bases: TGTGCCAGCAGCTTAAAGTCTCCAGATTTCGACGAGCAGTACTTC.

This clone came up many times. CDR3 in amino acids: CASSYGGTSGDPTDTQYF. The CDR3, as DNA: TGTGCCAGCAGTTACGGAGGGACTAGCGGGGATCCCACAGATACGCAGTATTTT. This sequence joins TRBV6-2 or TRBV6-3 and TRBJ2-3; 13 nucleotides agree with TRBD2. Per germline, CDR1 MNHEY and CDR2 SVGEGT. With V trimmed by 2 bases and J by 2 bases, 7 bases remained unmatched. The CDR3 spans 18 residues.

The chain links TRBV12-3 or TRBV12-4 to TRBJ1-1, with D possibly matching TRBD1 (5 bases). V lost 5 bases and J lost 1, with 8 bases in between. CDR3 length equals 13 residues. CDR3 sequence: CASSAGGNTEAFF. The CDR3 nucleotides are TGTGCCAGCAGTGCCGGGGGGAACACTGAAGCTTTCTTT.

J is TRBJ1-1 and V is TRBV11-1; no clear D. Germline CDR1 and CDR2: SGHAT and FQDESV (reference sequence). Trimming removed 5 bases at V and 4 bases at J, with 17 bases between. The CDR3 has 15 residues. The CDR3 sequence is CASSRFWEAGTEAFF. CDR3 nucleotide sequence: TGTGCCAGCAGCAGGTTTTGGGAGGCGGGCACTGAAGCTTTCTTT.

This clone was observed a few times. The chain employs TRBV5-5 and TRBJ1-1, with TRBD1 identical over 7 bases. Germline trimming cut 4 bases from V and 4 bases from J; bases unmatched to any gene: 7. Germline V lookup: CDR1 SGHKS, CDR2 YYEKEE (reference sequence). This CDR3 is built from 14 residues. CDR3: CASSPNRGTTEAFF. For the CDR3, the DNA is TGTGCCAGCAGCCCAAACAGGGGAACCACTGAAGCTTTCTTT.

The chain joins TRBV18 to TRBJ2-4, with D unclear. The germline V gene encodes CDR1 KGHSH and CDR2 LQKENI. V lost 3 bases to trimming and J lost 2 bases, with 14 bases between them. This CDR3 has 16 residues. CDR3 DNA sequence: TGTGCCAGCTCACCCCCGACAAGACCAACCAAAAACATTCAGTACTTC. This encodes CASSPPTRPTKNIQYF.

The rearrangement uses TRBV11-3 and TRBJ1-3; 7 nucleotides match TRBD1. V lost 5 bases to trimming and J lost 0 bases; unmatched junction nucleotides: 16. Looked up from germline, CDR1 is SGHNT and CDR2 is YENEEA. This CDR3 has 19 amino acids. The CDR3 sequence: CASSTRQGHLQSSGNTIYF. The CDR3 region has the DNA TGTGCCAGCAGCACGCGACAGGGTCATCTACAGAGCTCTGGAAACACCATATATTTT.

This chain uses TRBV2 with TRBJ2-1; D gene ambiguous. The CDR3 extends over 12 amino acids. V was trimmed by 0 bases and J by 14 bases, leaving 11 bases between them. Germline V gene sequence: CDR1 SNHLY, CDR2 FYNNEI. CDR3 in DNA: TGTGCCAGCAGTGAAGCGCTCCGATCAGAGTTCTTC. Protein: CASSEALRSEFF. Together with reference TRBV2 and TRBJ2-1, the CDR3 gives the full variable domain: EPEVTQTPSHQVTQMGQEVILRCVPISNHLYFYWYRQILGQKVEFLVSFYNNEISEKSEIFDDQFSVERPDGSNFTLKIRSTKLEDSAMYFCASSEALRSEFFGPGTRLTVL.